The next 19 T cell receptor beta chains were all read from a single sample in a study of early T cells in non-severe SARS-CoV-2 infection (dated by TCRdb to the early 2020s). The library was built by means of 5' RACE. Data came from a NextSeq 500. The public reads were quality trimmed at Q25 with fastp and then assembled into clones with MiXCR by TCRdb, keeping productive beta chains. Identical CDR3 proteins give one entry, which carries the most common genes and DNA. A total of more than 65,000 distinct CDR3 sequences appear in this sample, 4.6% of them only once. Approximately 3.6% of the sample is held by the ten biggest clonotypes. The sequencing used whole blood, collected at baseline. These receptors were taken from an adult who was a healthcare worker with PCR-confirmed SARS-CoV-2 infection or an uninfected control (not recorded which). The donor label of this sample is uncertain.

The chain combines TRBV5-1 with TRBJ2-7; no firm D call. The germline V gene has CDR1 SGHRS and CDR2 YFSETQ. This CDR3 spans 11 amino acids. Trimming removed 1 base from V and 7 bases from J, with 6 bases in between. For the CDR3, the DNA is TGCGCCAGCAGCTTGTTGGAGGAGCAGTACTTC. Translation gives CASSLLEEQYF.

This clonotype was counted at least ten times. The J gene is TRBJ2-2, the V gene TRBV7-2; perhaps TRBD2 as D (6 bases). The CDR3 totals 14 residues. Trimming took off 6 bases at V and 5 bases at J, with 13 bases between the two ends. Germline V gives CDR1 SGHTA, CDR2 FQGNSA. This chain's CDR3 is CASRLGGSTGELFF. The CDR3 coding sequence is TGTGCCAGCAGACTGGGGGGATCGACCGGGGAGCTGTTTTTT.

The table lists this clonotype with a few counts. The chain recombines TRBV7-2 with TRBJ2-7; no reliable D call. This CDR3 spans 14 amino acids. V lost 2 bases and J 2 bases, leaving 10 bases between the germline ends. Looked up from germline, CDR1 is SGHTA and CDR2 is FQGNSA. CDR3 sequence reads: CASSLKTETYEQYF. The CDR3 DNA is TGTGCCAGCAGCTTAAAAACAGAGACCTACGAGCAGTACTTC.

The chain has TRBV7-8 and TRBJ2-6; the D gene is possibly TRBD2 (5 bases). The CDR3 extends over 14 amino acids. V gave up 8 bases and J gave up 0 bases, with 8 bases separating them. Germline CDR1 and CDR2: SGHVS and FQNEAQ. The CDR3 DNA reads as TGTGCCAGCGTAGGGAGCTCTGGGGCCAACGTCCTGACTTTC. It yields the protein CASVGSSGANVLTF.

This clonotype appeared many times. This CDR3 is CASSQGQGTRNTEAFF. Written as DNA, the CDR3 is TGTGCCAGCAGCCAGGGACAGGGCACGCGGAACACTGAAGCTTTCTTT. The V gene is TRBV6-5, the J gene TRBJ1-1; 9 bases agree with TRBD1. Germline loops: CDR1 MNHEY, CDR2 SVGAGI. The V gene end was trimmed by 6 bases and the J gene end by 1 base; junction bases not matched to a gene: 9. The CDR3 runs 16 residues.

The chain is built from TRBV28 and TRBJ2-3, with D possibly matching TRBD1 (5 bases). The CDR3 sequence is 14 residues long. Germline CDR1 MDHEN, CDR2 SYDVKM. The germline V and J ends were trimmed by 6 bases and 2 bases, with 12 bases remaining between them. This CDR3 is CASRIRVTTDTQYF. CDR3 DNA sequence: TGTGCCAGCAGGATCAGGGTAACCACAGATACGCAGTATTTT.

The chain recombines TRBV10-3 with TRBJ2-1; D not resolved. The V gene lost 4 bases and the J gene lost 7 bases, with 8 bases spanning the gap. This CDR3 contains 12 residues. Germline lookup yields CDR1 ENHRY and CDR2 SYGVKD. The CDR3 nucleotides read TGTGCCATCAGTGGAGTGGGGAATGAGCAGTTCTTC. Protein sequence: CAISGVGNEQFF.

This clonotype was detected ten times or more. The J gene is TRBJ1-6, the V gene TRBV15, with a tentative D call TRBD1 (5 bases). Trimming removed 1 base from V and 1 base from J, with 14 bases in between. CDR3 size: 18 residues. Germline lookup yields CDR1 LNHNV and CDR2 YYDKDF (reference sequence). The CDR3 DNA reads as TGTGCCACCAGCAGAGTAGGGCAGGGTGGTTCCTATAATTCACCCCTCCACTTT. It is translated as CATSRVGQGGSYNSPLHF. The whole variable domain, filled in from reference TRBV15 and TRBJ1-6, reads DAMVIQNPRYQVTQFGKPVTLSCSQTLNHNVMYWYQQKSSQAPKLLFHYYDKDFNNEADTPDNFQSRRPNTSFCFLDIRSPGLGDTAMYLCATSRVGQGGSYNSPLHFGNGTRLTVT.

This clonotype was counted only a few times. The gene calls are TRBV10-1 and TRBJ2-2, with no clear D. The germline V gene has CDR1 WNHNN and CDR2 SYGVQD (reference sequence). V was pared by 3 bases and J by 0 bases, with 11 bases between. There are 16 residues in the CDR3. Written as DNA, the CDR3 is TGCGCCAGCAGTGACTTGACCCCAACGAACACCGGGGAGCTGTTTTTT. Its protein is CASSDLTPTNTGELFF.

Many counts were recorded for this clonotype. The rearrangement uses TRBV28 and TRBJ1-5, with D unresolved. The V gene's germline CDR1 is MDHEN and CDR2 SYDVKM. The V end was cut by 8 bases, the J end by 5 bases, with 10 bases between. This CDR3 is 12 amino acids long. CDR3 loop: CASLRRDQPQHF. For the CDR3, the DNA is TGTGCCAGCCTTCGGCGCGATCAGCCCCAGCATTTT.

CDR3 region: CASSDRGSRYEQYF. In DNA form, the CDR3 reads TGTGCCAGCAGCGACAGGGGATCACGGTACGAGCAGTACTTC. The chain employs TRBV25-1 and TRBJ2-7; 8 positions match TRBD1. The CDR3 runs 14 residues. V was clipped by 6 bases and J by 4 bases; unmatched bases: 8. Per the germline V gene, CDR1 is MGHDK and CDR2 is SYGVNS.

The V and J genes are TRBV13 and TRBJ1-5; a possible D gene is TRBD1 (5 bases). The V gene's germline CDR1 is PRHDT and CDR2 FYEKMQ (reference sequence). The CDR3 consists of 13 residues. Trimming cost V 5 bases and J 4 bases, with 9 bases left between them. CDR3 DNA sequence: TGTGCCAGCAGCGCTTCAGGGAATCAGCCCCAGCATTTT. It codes for CASSASGNQPQHF.

This clonotype was observed many times. The V gene is TRBV11-2, the J gene TRBJ1-1; D is uncertain. Looked up from germline, CDR1 is SGHAT and CDR2 is FQNNGV. V lost 4 bases to trimming and J lost 1 base, with 13 bases between them. The length of the CDR3 is 15 residues. CDR3 amino acids: CASSSFGGWNTEAFF. DNA for the CDR3: TGTGCCAGCAGCTCTTTTGGTGGATGGAACACTGAAGCTTTCTTT.

This clonotype was picked up many times. This sequence joins TRBV12-3 or TRBV12-4 and TRBJ2-7, with 8 bases identical to TRBD1. The CDR3 is 13 residues long. The J segment lost 3 bases and the V segment lost 5 bases, leaving 3 bases of the junction unmatched. The CDR3 DNA is TGTGCCAGCAGTCGACAGGGGATCTACGAGCAGTACTTC. Its translation is CASSRQGIYEQYF.

This clonotype was detected ten times or more. This chain connects TRBV6-2 or TRBV6-3 to TRBJ1-1; tentative D call: TRBD1 (6 bases). With 5 bases removed from V and 0 bases from J, the gap between germline ends came to 7 bases. Germline V lookup: CDR1 MNHEY, CDR2 SVGEGT. The CDR3 runs to 13 residues. The CDR3 loop is CASSRQVNTEAFF. Here the CDR3 DNA reads TGTGCCAGCAGTAGACAGGTGAACACTGAAGCTTTCTTT.

Only a few counts were recorded for this clonotype. J is TRBJ2-3 and V is TRBV10-3, with TRBD2 matching 8 bases. The germline CDR1 and CDR2 sequences are ENHRY and SYGVKD. Trimming cost V 0 bases and J 1 base; bases outside gene matches: 3. The CDR3 covers 16 residues. This CDR3 reads CAISESSRGGTDTQYF. CDR3 DNA sequence: TGTGCCATCAGTGAGTCGTCGCGGGGGGGCACAGATACGCAGTATTTT.

This clonotype was counted a few times. The rearrangement joins TRBV12-3 or TRBV12-4 to TRBJ1-1; D gene ambiguous. The CDR3 loop spans 13 amino acids. Trimming removed 3 bases at V and 0 bases at J, with 5 bases between. The CDR3 protein is CASSLRVNTEAFF. CDR3 coding DNA: TGTGCCAGCAGTTTGAGGGTGAACACTGAAGCTTTCTTT.

Many counts were recorded for this clonotype. The V gene is TRBV5-5, the J gene TRBJ2-7; no clear D gene. Germline CDR1 SGHKS, CDR2 YYEKEE (reference sequence). This CDR3 has 15 residues. Deletions cut 0 bases from V and 0 bases from J, with 10 bases between. The chain's CDR3 is CASSLGLQSSYEQYF. CDR3 bases: TGTGCCAGCAGCTTGGGACTTCAGAGCTCCTACGAGCAGTACTTC.

Many counts were recorded for this clonotype. The chain employs TRBV7-2 and TRBJ2-5; D is possibly TRBD2 (6 bases). The CDR3 covers 15 residues. Trimming shortened V by 7 bases and J by 1 base, and 16 bases separated the two germline ends. Germline values: CDR1 SGHTA, CDR2 FQGNSA. This CDR3 is CASTQGLTPQETQYF. CDR3 nucleotides: TGTGCCAGCACCCAAGGACTAACCCCCCAAGAGACCCAGTACTTC.